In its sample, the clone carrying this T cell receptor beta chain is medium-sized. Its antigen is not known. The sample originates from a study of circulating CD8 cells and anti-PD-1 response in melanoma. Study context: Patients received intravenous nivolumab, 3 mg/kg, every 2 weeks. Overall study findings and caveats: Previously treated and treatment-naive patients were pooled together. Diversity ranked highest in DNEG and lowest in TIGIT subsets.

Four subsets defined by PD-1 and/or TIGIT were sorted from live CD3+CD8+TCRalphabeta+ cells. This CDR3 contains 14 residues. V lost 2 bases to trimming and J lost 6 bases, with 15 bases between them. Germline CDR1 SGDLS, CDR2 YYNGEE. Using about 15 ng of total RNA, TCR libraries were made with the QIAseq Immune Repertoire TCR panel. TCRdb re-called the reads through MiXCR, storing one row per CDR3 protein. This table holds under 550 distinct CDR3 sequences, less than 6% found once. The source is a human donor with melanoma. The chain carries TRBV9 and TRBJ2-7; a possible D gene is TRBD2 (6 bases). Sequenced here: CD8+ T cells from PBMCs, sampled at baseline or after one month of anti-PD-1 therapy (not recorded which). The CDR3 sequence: CASSVGDSPGEQYF. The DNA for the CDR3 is TGTGCCAGCAGCGTTGGGGACTCACCTGGCGAGCAGTACTTC. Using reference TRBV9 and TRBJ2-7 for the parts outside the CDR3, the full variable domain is DSGVTQTPKHLITATGQRVTLRCSPRSGDLSVYWYQQSLDQGLQFLIQYYNGEERAKGNILERFSAQQFPDLHSELNLSSLELGDSALYFCASSVGDSPGEQYFGPGTRLTVT.